This is a list of T cell receptor beta chains from one sample in a study of vaccination and CD4 T cells after COVID-19. Their recognized antigens are unknown. Via MiXCR, TCRdb re-called the PCR reads, giving one row per CDR3 protein. The sample holds about 14,000 distinct CDR3 sequences, 53% seen once. The sequenced sample was CD4+ T cells from blood, cultured in vitro, obtained before SARS-CoV-2 vaccination. The receptors originated from a human donor who had recovered from COVID-19. Both conserved end residues are part of each CDR3. Fields, in order: V gene, CDR3 length, J gene, D gene, clone size, CDR3 DNA, CDR3 protein. A D gene is named only where the DNA matches it firmly. Size is stated for part of the rows, as once, few or many counts, or as a class when the clone is expanded.

v_gene: TRBV5-1
len: 14
j_gene: TRBJ1-1
d_gene: .
abundance: .
CDR3nt: TGCGCCAGCAGCTTGGACAGAGTTCGGGCTGAAGCTTTCTTT
CDR3aa: CASSLDRVRAEAFF

v_gene: TRBV19
len: 15
j_gene: TRBJ2-5
d_gene: TRBD2
abundance: once
CDR3nt: TGTGCCAGTAGTATGGGACTAGCGGGAGCAGAGACCCAGTACTTC
CDR3aa: CASSMGLAGAETQYF

v_gene: TRBV19
len: 17
j_gene: TRBJ2-7
d_gene: TRBD1
abundance: .
CDR3nt: TGTGCCAGTAGTCTATACTCCGGGACAGGGAGCTCCTACGAGCAGTACTTC
CDR3aa: CASSLYSGTGSSYEQYF

v_gene: TRBV10-2
len: 15
j_gene: TRBJ1-3
d_gene: .
abundance: .
CDR3nt: TGCGCCAGCAGTGAAAGGGAAGACTCTGGAAACACCATATATTTT
CDR3aa: CASSEREDSGNTIYF

v_gene: TRBV5-1
len: 15
j_gene: TRBJ2-3
d_gene: TRBD1
abundance: .
CDR3nt: TGCGCCAGCAGCCCACCGGGACAGGGGTCAGATACGCAGTATTTT
CDR3aa: CASSPPGQGSDTQYF

v_gene: TRBV12-3/TRBV12-4
len: 17
j_gene: TRBJ1-1
d_gene: TRBD1
abundance: .
CDR3nt: TGTGCCAGCAGTTTAGAGGGACAGGGGGCCCTGAACACTGAAGCTTTCTTT
CDR3aa: CASSLEGQGALNTEAFF

v_gene: TRBV6-1
len: 15
j_gene: TRBJ2-2
d_gene: TRBD2
abundance: .
CDR3nt: TGTGCCAGTTCTCTAGCGGGAGGGAACACCGGGGAGCTGTTTTTT
CDR3aa: CASSLAGGNTGELFF

v_gene: TRBV7-2
len: 13
j_gene: TRBJ1-6
d_gene: .
abundance: few
CDR3nt: TGTGCCAGCAGCCAAGGGCCCTCTTCACCCCTCCACTTT
CDR3aa: CASSQGPSSPLHF

v_gene: TRBV2
len: 10
j_gene: TRBJ1-2
d_gene: .
abundance: .
CDR3nt: TGTGCCAGCAGTGAGATCAGCTACACCTTC
CDR3aa: CASSEISYTF

v_gene: TRBV6-1
len: 15
j_gene: TRBJ2-2
d_gene: TRBD2
abundance: .
CDR3nt: TGTGCCAGCACTTTTCTAGCGGGGGAGGGAGTGGAGCTGTTTTTT
CDR3aa: CASTFLAGEGVELFF

v_gene: TRBV19
len: 17
j_gene: TRBJ1-5
d_gene: .
abundance: .
CDR3nt: TGTGCCAGTAGTCTTATGTTGGCGGGGATGGGCAATCAGCCCCAGCATTTT
CDR3aa: CASSLMLAGMGNQPQHF

v_gene: TRBV2
len: 15
j_gene: TRBJ2-7
d_gene: .
abundance: .
CDR3nt: TGTGCCAGCAGTAAAGAGGGACGAGGCTTGGACGAGCAGTACTTC
CDR3aa: CASSKEGRGLDEQYF

v_gene: TRBV15
len: 13
j_gene: TRBJ2-7
d_gene: .
abundance: .
CDR3nt: TGTGCCACCAGCAGGGACATCGACTACGAGCAGTACTTC
CDR3aa: CATSRDIDYEQYF

v_gene: TRBV10-3
len: 18
j_gene: TRBJ2-1
d_gene: TRBD1
abundance: .
CDR3nt: TGTGCCATCAGTGAGTCGTCGGGACAGGCGAGCTCCTACAATGAGCAGTTCTTC
CDR3aa: CAISESSGQASSYNEQFF

v_gene: TRBV7-2
len: 15
j_gene: TRBJ1-4
d_gene: .
abundance: .
CDR3nt: TGTGCCAGCAGCTTTGGGATAGGGGCTAATGAAAAACTGTTTTTT
CDR3aa: CASSFGIGANEKLFF

v_gene: TRBV7-6
len: 16
j_gene: TRBJ2-5
d_gene: .
abundance: .
CDR3nt: TGTGCCAGCAGCGCCCGTGGGGTACTCCGAGAAGAGACCCAGTACTTC
CDR3aa: CASSARGVLREETQYF

v_gene: TRBV5-1
len: 14
j_gene: TRBJ2-7
d_gene: TRBD1
abundance: .
CDR3nt: TGCGCCAGCAGCTCCGGACAGGGGGCCTACGAGCAGTACTTC
CDR3aa: CASSSGQGAYEQYF

v_gene: TRBV20-1
len: 14
j_gene: TRBJ1-5
d_gene: .
abundance: .
CDR3nt: TGCAGTGCCCGGGACAAGTATAGCAATCAGCCCCAGCATTTT
CDR3aa: CSARDKYSNQPQHF

v_gene: TRBV18
len: 13
j_gene: TRBJ2-5
d_gene: .
abundance: .
CDR3nt: TGTGCCAGCTCGAAGGGAGACCAAGAGACCCAGTACTTC
CDR3aa: CASSKGDQETQYF

v_gene: TRBV6-4
len: 13
j_gene: TRBJ2-2
d_gene: .
abundance: .
CDR3nt: TGTGCCAGCAGTGACTCCAGCGCCGGGGAGCTGTTTTTT
CDR3aa: CASSDSSAGELFF

v_gene: TRBV7-8
len: 14
j_gene: TRBJ2-6
d_gene: .
abundance: .
CDR3nt: TGTGCCAGCAGCTCGACCTCTGGGGCCAACGTCCTGACTTTC
CDR3aa: CASSSTSGANVLTF

v_gene: TRBV2
len: 14
j_gene: TRBJ1-1
d_gene: .
abundance: few
CDR3nt: TGTGCCAGCAGTGAATATCAGTCGGACACTGAAGCTTTCTTT
CDR3aa: CASSEYQSDTEAFF

v_gene: TRBV28
len: 13
j_gene: TRBJ1-1
d_gene: .
abundance: .
CDR3nt: TGTGCCAGCGGGGCGCATTTGAACACTGAAGCTTTCTTT
CDR3aa: CASGAHLNTEAFF

v_gene: TRBV30
len: 13
j_gene: TRBJ1-2
d_gene: TRBD1
abundance: .
CDR3nt: TGTGCCTGCCGGGACAGGCGTAACTATGGCTACACCTTC
CDR3aa: CACRDRRNYGYTF

v_gene: TRBV5-1
len: 12
j_gene: TRBJ2-7
d_gene: .
abundance: .
CDR3nt: TGCGCCAGCAGCTTAGAGCGGGACAAGCAGTACTTC
CDR3aa: CASSLERDKQYF

v_gene: TRBV7-9
len: 12
j_gene: TRBJ2-7
d_gene: .
abundance: once
CDR3nt: TGTGCCAGCAGCTTTTTGCCCTGGGAGCAGTACTTC
CDR3aa: CASSFLPWEQYF

v_gene: TRBV5-1
len: 12
j_gene: TRBJ2-7
d_gene: .
abundance: .
CDR3nt: TGCGCCAGCAGCTTGGGGGCCTACGAGCAGTACTTC
CDR3aa: CASSLGAYEQYF

v_gene: TRBV7-8
len: 17
j_gene: TRBJ2-3
d_gene: TRBD2
abundance: .
CDR3nt: TGTGCCAGCAGCTTATTCCGGCGGGAGACGGGCACAGATACGCAGTATTTT
CDR3aa: CASSLFRRETGTDTQYF

v_gene: TRBV30
len: 16
j_gene: TRBJ2-5
d_gene: TRBD2
abundance: .
CDR3nt: TGTGCCTGGAGTGTATTTGCGGGAGGGCCGTCGCAGACCCAGTACTTC
CDR3aa: CAWSVFAGGPSQTQYF

v_gene: TRBV7-9
len: 15
j_gene: TRBJ1-4
d_gene: .
abundance: .
CDR3nt: TGTGCCAGCAGCTTAGGGACCGCCAGGAATGAAAAACTGTTTTTT
CDR3aa: CASSLGTARNEKLFF

v_gene: TRBV20-1
len: 14
j_gene: TRBJ1-2
d_gene: .
abundance: .
CDR3nt: TGCAGTGCTGGAAACAGGGACGGTAACTATGGCTACACCTTC
CDR3aa: CSAGNRDGNYGYTF

v_gene: TRBV24-1
len: 14
j_gene: TRBJ1-1
d_gene: .
abundance: .
CDR3nt: TGTGCCACCAGTGACTCTGGAGGGCCCAATGAAGCTTTCTTT
CDR3aa: CATSDSGGPNEAFF

v_gene: TRBV12-3/TRBV12-4
len: 15
j_gene: TRBJ1-5
d_gene: TRBD1
abundance: .
CDR3nt: TGTGCCAGCAGCCGTGACAGGGGACGTATGCAGCCCCAGCATTTT
CDR3aa: CASSRDRGRMQPQHF

v_gene: TRBV20-1
len: 13
j_gene: TRBJ1-1
d_gene: .
abundance: few
CDR3nt: TGCAGTGCTCTCGAGCAGGGGAACACTGAAGCTTTCTTT
CDR3aa: CSALEQGNTEAFF

v_gene: TRBV7-8
len: 15
j_gene: TRBJ2-7
d_gene: .
abundance: few
CDR3nt: TGTGCCAGCAGCTTAGTTGGGGGAAACTCCTACGAGCAGTACTTC
CDR3aa: CASSLVGGNSYEQYF

v_gene: TRBV20-1
len: 14
j_gene: TRBJ1-2
d_gene: TRBD1
abundance: .
CDR3nt: TGCAGTGCTAGAGTAGGACAGGGGGCATCTGGCTACACCTTC
CDR3aa: CSARVGQGASGYTF

v_gene: TRBV19
len: 13
j_gene: TRBJ2-7
d_gene: .
abundance: .
CDR3nt: TGTGCCAGTAGTATTCTTATGGGGTACGAGCAGTACTTC
CDR3aa: CASSILMGYEQYF

v_gene: TRBV2
len: 18
j_gene: TRBJ2-4
d_gene: .
abundance: once
CDR3nt: TGTGCCAGTAGTGCATCCAGACTCGGCTTACTAGCCAAAAACATTCAGTACTTC
CDR3aa: CASSASRLGLLAKNIQYF

v_gene: TRBV5-1
len: 16
j_gene: TRBJ1-6
d_gene: TRBD1
abundance: .
CDR3nt: TGCGCCAGCAGCACCTACAGACAGGGGAACAATTCACCCCTCCACTTT
CDR3aa: CASSTYRQGNNSPLHF

v_gene: TRBV15
len: 15
j_gene: TRBJ2-1
d_gene: .
abundance: .
CDR3nt: TGTGCCACCAGCAGGGCACTGGCCTCCTACAATGAGCAGTTCTTC
CDR3aa: CATSRALASYNEQFF

v_gene: TRBV5-1
len: 15
j_gene: TRBJ2-2
d_gene: TRBD1
abundance: once
CDR3nt: TGCGCCAGCTCAACAGGGGGCACGAACACCGGGGAGCTGTTTTTT
CDR3aa: CASSTGGTNTGELFF